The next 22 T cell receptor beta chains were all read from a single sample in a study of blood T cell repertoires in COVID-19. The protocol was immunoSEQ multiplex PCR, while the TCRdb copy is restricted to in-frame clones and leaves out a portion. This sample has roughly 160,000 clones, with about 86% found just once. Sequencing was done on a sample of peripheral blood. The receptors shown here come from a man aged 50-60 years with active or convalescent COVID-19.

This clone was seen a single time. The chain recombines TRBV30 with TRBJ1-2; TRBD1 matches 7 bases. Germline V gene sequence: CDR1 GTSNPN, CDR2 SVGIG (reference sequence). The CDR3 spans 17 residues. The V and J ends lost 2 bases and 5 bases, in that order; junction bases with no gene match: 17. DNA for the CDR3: TGTGCCTGGAGTCACAGGGGCAGGTCTGGGTCGATTTATGGCTACACCTTC. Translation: CAWSHRGRSGSIYGYTF. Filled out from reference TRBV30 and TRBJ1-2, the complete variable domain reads SQTIHQWPATLVQPVGSPLSLECTVEGTSNPNLYWYRQAAGRGLQLLFYSVGIGQISSEVPQNLSASRPQDRQFILSSKKLLLSDSGFYLCAWSHRGRSGSIYGYTFGSGTRLTVV.

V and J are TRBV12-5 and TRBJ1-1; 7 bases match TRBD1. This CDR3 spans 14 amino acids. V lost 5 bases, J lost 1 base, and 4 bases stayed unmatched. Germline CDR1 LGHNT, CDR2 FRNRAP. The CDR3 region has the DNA TGTGCTAGTGGTCCCCCAGGGGGGAACACTGAAGCTTTCTTT. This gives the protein CASGPPGGNTEAFF.

CDR3 coding DNA: TGTGCCAGCAGTGGGACAGGCTGGTTTAACACTGAAGCTTTCTTT. Translation gives CASSGTGWFNTEAFF. This sequence joins TRBV25-1 and TRBJ1-1, with 7 bases that match TRBD1. V trimming: 4 bases; J trimming: 2 bases; junction bases outside the gene matches: 7. CDR1 and CDR2 (germline): MGHDK, SYGVNS. CDR3 length: 15 residues.

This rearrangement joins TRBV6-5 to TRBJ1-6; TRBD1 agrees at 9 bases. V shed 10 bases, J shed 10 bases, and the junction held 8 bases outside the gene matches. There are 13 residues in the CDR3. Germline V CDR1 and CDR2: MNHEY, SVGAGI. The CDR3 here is CATSGTGKSPLHF. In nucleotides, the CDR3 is TGTGCCACCTCCGGGACAGGGAAGTCACCCCTCCACTTT.

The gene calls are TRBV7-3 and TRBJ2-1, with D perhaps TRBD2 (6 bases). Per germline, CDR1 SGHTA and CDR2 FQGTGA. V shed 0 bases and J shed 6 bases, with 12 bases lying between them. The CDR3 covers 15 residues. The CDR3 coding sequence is TGTGCCAGCAGCTTAACTAGCGGAACGTCCAATGAGCAGTTCTTC. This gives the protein CASSLTSGTSNEQFF.

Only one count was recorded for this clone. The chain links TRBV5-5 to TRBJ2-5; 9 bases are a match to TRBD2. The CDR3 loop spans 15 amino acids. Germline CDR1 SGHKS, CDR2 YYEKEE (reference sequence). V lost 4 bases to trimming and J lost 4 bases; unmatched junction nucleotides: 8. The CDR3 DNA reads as TGTGCCAGCAGCGCAGGTAGCGGGGGACGAGAGACCCAGTACTTC. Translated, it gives CASSAGSGGRETQYF.

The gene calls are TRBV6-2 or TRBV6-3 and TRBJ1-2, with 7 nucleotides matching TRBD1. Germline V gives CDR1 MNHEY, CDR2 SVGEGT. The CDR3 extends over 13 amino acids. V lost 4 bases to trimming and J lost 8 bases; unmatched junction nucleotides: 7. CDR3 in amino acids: CASSLRQGVGYTF. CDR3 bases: TGTGCCAGCAGTTTGCGACAGGGTGTGGGCTACACCTTC.

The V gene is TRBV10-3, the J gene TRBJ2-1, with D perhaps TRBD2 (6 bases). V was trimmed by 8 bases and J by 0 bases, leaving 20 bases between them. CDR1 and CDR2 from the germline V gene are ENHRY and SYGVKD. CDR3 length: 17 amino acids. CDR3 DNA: TGTGCCATCCGGGTGGGTGGCGGGACGAGCTCCTACAATGAGCAGTTCTTC. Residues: CAIRVGGGTSSYNEQFF.

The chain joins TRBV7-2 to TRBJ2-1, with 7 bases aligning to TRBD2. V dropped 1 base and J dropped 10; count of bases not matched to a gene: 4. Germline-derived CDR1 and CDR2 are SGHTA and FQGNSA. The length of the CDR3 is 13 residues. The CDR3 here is CASSLDWRGEQFF. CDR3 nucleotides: TGTGCCAGCAGCTTAGATTGGCGGGGGGAGCAGTTCTTC. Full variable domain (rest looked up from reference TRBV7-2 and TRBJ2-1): GAGVSQSPSNKVTEKGKDVELRCDPISGHTALYWYRQSLGQGLEFLIYFQGNSAPDKSGLPSDRFSAERTGGSVSTLTIQRTQQEDSAVYLCASSLDWRGEQFFGPGTRLTVL.

CDR3 nucleotide sequence: TGTGCCAGCACCGCTAGCGGGGCCCCTACCCACGAGCAGTACTTC. Translation gives CASTASGAPTHEQYF. The V call is TRBV11-3, the J call TRBJ2-7; TRBD2 aligns across 9 bases. The CDR3 sequence is 15 residues long. Germline CDR1 reads SGHNT; CDR2 reads YENEEA. The V gene end was trimmed by 7 bases and the J gene end by 5 bases; junction bases not matched to a gene: 12.

The CDR3 loop is CASSLGTSGRAGELFF. In DNA, the CDR3 is TGTGCCAGCAGCCTCGGGACTAGCGGGAGAGCCGGGGAGCTGTTTTTT. The rearrangement joins TRBV9 to TRBJ2-2; 14 positions agree with TRBD2. Losses at the gene ends were 4 bases for V and 6 bases for J; bases not matched to a gene: 5. The CDR3 is 16 amino acids. The germline V gene has CDR1 SGDLS and CDR2 YYNGEE.

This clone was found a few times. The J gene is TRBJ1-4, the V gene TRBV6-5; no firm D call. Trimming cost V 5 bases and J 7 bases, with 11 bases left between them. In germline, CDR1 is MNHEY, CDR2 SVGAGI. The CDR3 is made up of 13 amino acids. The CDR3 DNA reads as TGTGCCAGCAGTCCCACTATGGGTGAAAAACTGTTTTTT. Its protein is CASSPTMGEKLFF.

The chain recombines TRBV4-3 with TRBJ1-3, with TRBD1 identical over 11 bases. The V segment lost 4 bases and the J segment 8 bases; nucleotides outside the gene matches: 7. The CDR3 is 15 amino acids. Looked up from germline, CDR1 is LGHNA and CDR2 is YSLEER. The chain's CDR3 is CASSPDRDRGDTIYF. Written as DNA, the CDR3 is TGCGCCAGCAGCCCCGACCGGGACAGGGGGGACACCATATATTTT.

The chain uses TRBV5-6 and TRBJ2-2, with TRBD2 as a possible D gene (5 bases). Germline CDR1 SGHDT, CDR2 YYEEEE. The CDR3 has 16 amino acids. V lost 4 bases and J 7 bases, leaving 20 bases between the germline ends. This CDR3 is CASSPLERALGGELFF. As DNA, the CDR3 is TGTGCCAGCAGCCCGCTAGAGAGGGCTTTGGGCGGGGAGCTGTTTTTT.

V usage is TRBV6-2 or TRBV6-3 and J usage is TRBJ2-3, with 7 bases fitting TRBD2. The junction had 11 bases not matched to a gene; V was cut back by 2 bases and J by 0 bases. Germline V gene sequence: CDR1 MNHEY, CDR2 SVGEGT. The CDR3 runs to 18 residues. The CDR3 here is CASSYATWRAGSTDTQYF. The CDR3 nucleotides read TGTGCCAGCAGTTACGCTACGTGGCGAGCGGGAAGCACAGATACGCAGTATTTT.

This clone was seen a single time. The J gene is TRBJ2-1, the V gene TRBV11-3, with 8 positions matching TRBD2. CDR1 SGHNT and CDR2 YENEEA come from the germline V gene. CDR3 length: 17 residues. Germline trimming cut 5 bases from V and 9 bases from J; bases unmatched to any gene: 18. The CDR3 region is CASSLRGGGRSMGEQFF. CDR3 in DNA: TGTGCCAGCAGCCTACGGGGGGGCGGGAGGTCGATGGGTGAGCAGTTCTTC.

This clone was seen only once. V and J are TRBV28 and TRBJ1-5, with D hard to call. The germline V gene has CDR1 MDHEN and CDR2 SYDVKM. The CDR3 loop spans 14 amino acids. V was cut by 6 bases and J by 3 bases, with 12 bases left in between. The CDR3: CASRIGMANQPQHF. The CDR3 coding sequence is TGTGCCAGCAGAATCGGGATGGCCAATCAGCCCCAGCATTTT.

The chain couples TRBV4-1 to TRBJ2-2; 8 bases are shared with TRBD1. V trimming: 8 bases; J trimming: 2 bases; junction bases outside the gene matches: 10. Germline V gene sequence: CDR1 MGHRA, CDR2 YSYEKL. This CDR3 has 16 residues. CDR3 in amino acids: CASGNSGGVNTGELFF. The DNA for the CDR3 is TGCGCCAGCGGAAACTCAGGGGGCGTCAACACCGGGGAGCTGTTTTTT.

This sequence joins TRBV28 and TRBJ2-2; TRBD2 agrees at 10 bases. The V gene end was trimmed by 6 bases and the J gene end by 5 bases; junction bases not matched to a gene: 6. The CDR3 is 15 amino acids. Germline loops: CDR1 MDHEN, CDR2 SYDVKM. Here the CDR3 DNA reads TGTGCCAGCAGAGCCAGCGGGAGGGGGACCGGGGAGCTGTTTTTT. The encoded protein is CASRASGRGTGELFF.

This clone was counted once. The CDR3 bases are TGTGCCACCAGTGAGCCTACTAGCGGGGGGAGACAGTTCTTC. This sequence encodes CATSEPTSGGRQFF. The chain couples TRBV24-1 to TRBJ2-1, with 12 bases matching TRBD2. This CDR3 contains 14 residues. Germline V CDR1 and CDR2: KGHDR, SFDVKD. The trim removed 4 bases at V and 13 bases at J, leaving 7 bases unmatched.

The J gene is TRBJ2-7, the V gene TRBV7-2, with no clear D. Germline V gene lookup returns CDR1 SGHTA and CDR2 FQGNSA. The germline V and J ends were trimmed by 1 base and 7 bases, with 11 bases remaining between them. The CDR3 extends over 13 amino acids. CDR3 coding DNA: TGTGCCAGCAGCTTAGAACAGATTACGGAGCAGTACTTC. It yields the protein CASSLEQITEQYF.

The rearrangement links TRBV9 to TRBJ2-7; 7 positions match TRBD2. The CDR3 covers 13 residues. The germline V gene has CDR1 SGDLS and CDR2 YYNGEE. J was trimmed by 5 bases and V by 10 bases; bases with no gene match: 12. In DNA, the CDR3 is TGTGCCTCCGCGGTCGGGCGGGAGAACGAGCAGTACTTC. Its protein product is CASAVGRENEQYF.